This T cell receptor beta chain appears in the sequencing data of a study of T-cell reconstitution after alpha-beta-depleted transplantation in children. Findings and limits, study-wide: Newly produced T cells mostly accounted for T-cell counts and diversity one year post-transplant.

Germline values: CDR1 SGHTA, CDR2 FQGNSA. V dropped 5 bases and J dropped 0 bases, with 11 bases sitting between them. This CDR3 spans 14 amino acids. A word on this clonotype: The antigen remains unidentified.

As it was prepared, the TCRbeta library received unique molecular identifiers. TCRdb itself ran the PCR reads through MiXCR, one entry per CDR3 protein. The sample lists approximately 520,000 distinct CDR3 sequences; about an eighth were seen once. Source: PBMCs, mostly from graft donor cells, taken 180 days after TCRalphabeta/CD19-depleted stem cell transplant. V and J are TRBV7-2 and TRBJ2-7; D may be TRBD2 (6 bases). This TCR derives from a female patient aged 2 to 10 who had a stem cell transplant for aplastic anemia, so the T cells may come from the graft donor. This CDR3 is CASSPKGLSYEQYV. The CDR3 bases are TGTGCCAGCAGCCCGAAGGGACTCTCCTACGAGCAGTACGTC.